This T cell receptor (beta chain) was identified in a study of blood T cells in healthy people across ages. A sample-barcoded 5' primer and a J-beta primer mix were used in a second PCR of roughly 6 to 11 cycles. A single record per CDR3 protein comes from TCRdb applying MiXCR to the 5' RACE reads. The table includes 750,000 to 950,000 distinct CDR3 sequences, approximately 24% detected once. CDR1 is SEHNR and CDR2 is FQNEAQ in the germline V gene (reference sequence). V shed 4 bases, J shed 7 bases, and the junction held 6 bases outside the gene matches. CDR3 length: 13 amino acids. This clonotype showed up just once. Its antigen is not known. Broader study findings: Compared with aged donors, long-lived donors showed fewer expanded clones, suggesting selection.

The data were also submitted as part of a second study, on T cells of mothers and their children.

The chain employs TRBV7-9 and TRBJ1-1, with 7 bases aligning to TRBD1. The sample was blood. This TCR was recovered from a boy between 10 and 17 years old in good health. The CDR3 nucleotides read TGTGCCAGCAGCTACGGGACAGACCATGAAGCTTTCTTT. Translating it yields CASSYGTDHEAFF.